This record looks at one T cell receptor beta chain sequence and its context. Original analysis: Amplification from reference gene primers served as the basis for estimated nucleated cell counts. The repertoire was sequenced with immunoSEQ multiplex PCR; TCRdb's copy has only in-frame clones and lacks some. The V and J calls and clone size are taken from that table; D and trimming were inferred from the DNA. The sample has about 190,000 clones, around nine tenths seen once. The sample originates from a study of blood T cell repertoires in COVID-19. Study as a whole: Nucleic acid was either cDNA or gDNA, and it came from T cells, B-cell-depleted T cells, or PBMCs.

The germline V and J ends were trimmed by 4 bases and 6 bases, with 13 bases remaining between them. CDR3 size: 13 residues. This chain links TRBV12-3 or TRBV12-4 with TRBJ2-7, with D perhaps TRBD2 (6 bases). Sequenced input: peripheral blood. This clonotype originated in an older man with active or convalescent COVID-19. The CDR3 bases are TGTGCCAGCAGTTCTTATCGGGGGATCGAGCAGTACTTC. Its protein product is CASSSYRGIEQYF.